These 25 T cell receptor beta chains came from one sample sequenced in a study of T cell responses to AZD1222 COVID-19 vaccine. Clones were read by immunoSEQ multiplex PCR, and TCRdb kept only the in-frame ones, dropping some. Among under 150,000 clones, approximately 90% were seen once, and the ten largest hold more than 9.5%. Material: peripheral blood, obtained on day 0 of MenACWY control vaccination. All receptors derive from an adult in good health.

This clone was observed a single time. The genes are TRBV3-1 (or the pseudogene TRBV3-2) and TRBJ1-5, with unresolved D. The CDR3 contains 15 residues. Germline V gene data show CDR1 as LGHDT and CDR2 as YNNKEL (reference sequence). Trimming pared 3 bases from V and 6 bases from J, leaving 15 bases between. CDR3 amino acids: CASSHGTLGSQPQHF. Here the CDR3 DNA reads TGTGCCAGCAGCCATGGAACACTAGGCAGTCAGCCCCAGCATTTT.

The chain recombines TRBV19 with TRBJ2-7, with D possibly matching TRBD1 (5 bases). Per germline, CDR1 LNHDA and CDR2 SQIVND (reference sequence). Trimming took off 11 bases at V and 0 bases at J, with 20 bases between the two ends. The CDR3 loop spans 15 amino acids. This CDR3 is CASSRAASYSYEQYF. In DNA, the CDR3 is TGTGCCTCCTCCAGGGCAGCGAGCTACTCCTACGAGCAGTACTTC.

This clone was recorded once. The rearrangement joins TRBV20-1 to TRBJ2-1; D ambiguous. The V end was cut by 6 bases, the J end by 7 bases, with 7 bases between. The V gene's germline CDR1 is DFQATT and CDR2 SNEGSKA (reference sequence). CDR3 length: 10 residues. The CDR3 DNA sequence: TGCAGTGCGCTACTGAATGAGCAGTTCTTC. Protein: CSALLNEQFF.

The genes are TRBV7-9 and TRBJ1-2; D is uncertain. Germline V gene sequence: CDR1 SEHNR, CDR2 FQNEAQ (reference sequence). The CDR3 runs to 14 residues. V dropped 5 bases and J dropped 6 bases, with 16 bases sitting between them. The CDR3 is CASSPRAAEDGYTF. CDR3 in DNA: TGTGCCAGCAGCCCCCGGGCGGCCGAGGATGGCTACACCTTC.

The rearrangement joins TRBV20-1 to TRBJ2-7; D is perhaps TRBD1 or TRBD2 (5 bases each). Trimming cost V 3 bases and J 9 bases, with 12 bases left between them. CDR1 is DFQATT and CDR2 is SNEGSKA in the germline V gene (reference sequence). The CDR3 has 11 amino acids. CDR3 sequence (DNA): TGCAGTGCTAGTGGGGTGGGGGTGCAGTACTTC. Translation: CSASGVGVQYF.

The gene calls are TRBV5-1 and TRBJ2-6, with D uncertain. This CDR3 has 17 amino acids. With 0 bases removed from V and 0 bases from J, the gap between germline ends came to 10 bases. The germline V gene has CDR1 SGHRS and CDR2 YFSETQ. Written as DNA, the CDR3 is TGCGCCAGCAGCTTGGCGGCAGGTCTCTCTGGGGCCAACGTCCTGACTTTC. Translated, it gives CASSLAAGLSGANVLTF.

The chain uses TRBV7-9 and TRBJ2-6, with 13 bases identical to TRBD2. Germline lookup yields CDR1 SEHNR and CDR2 FQNEAQ (reference sequence). V was clipped by 10 bases and J by 3 bases; unmatched bases: 9. The CDR3 spans 17 residues. CDR3 nucleotide sequence: TGTGCCACCTCACCCCGACTAGCGGGAGGTGGGGCCAACGTCCTGACTTTC. It encodes CATSPRLAGGGANVLTF.

The chain has TRBV30 and TRBJ2-6; TRBD1 matches at 8 bases. The V and J ends lost 0 bases and 2 bases, in that order; junction bases with no gene match: 9. The CDR3 is 18 residues long. CDR1 GTSNPN and CDR2 SVGIG come from the germline V gene (reference sequence). Here the CDR3 reads CAWSVLGQGATGANVLTF. DNA for the CDR3: TGTGCCTGGAGTGTACTGGGTCAGGGGGCTACTGGGGCCAACGTCCTGACTTTC.

The chain couples TRBV9 to TRBJ2-7; 8 bases are a match to TRBD1. V lost 0 bases, J lost 2 bases, and 1 base stayed unmatched. Looked up from germline, CDR1 is SGDLS and CDR2 is YYNGEE. The CDR3 totals 14 residues. The CDR3 sequence is CASSVGDRPYEQYF. The CDR3 DNA sequence: TGTGCCAGCAGCGTAGGGGACAGGCCCTACGAGCAGTACTTC.

The rearrangement links TRBV6-2 or TRBV6-3 to TRBJ2-2, with D maybe TRBD1 (5 bases). The CDR3 runs to 13 residues. In germline, CDR1 is MNHEY, CDR2 SVGEGT. Trimming took off 6 bases at V and 7 bases at J, with 12 bases between the two ends. The CDR3 coding sequence is TGTGCCAGCAGCCTCAGGGCCGGCGGGGAGCTGTTTTTT. Protein sequence: CASSLRAGGELFF.

The J gene is TRBJ2-3, the V gene TRBV4-3; TRBD2 matches 7 bases. With 3 bases clipped from V and 6 bases from J, the junction kept 6 bases outside the gene matches. Germline V gene data show CDR1 as LGHNA and CDR2 as YSLEER. CDR3 length: 14 amino acids. The DNA of the CDR3 is TGCGCCAGCAGCCAGGCGGGAGTCGACGATACGCAGTATTTT. It yields the protein CASSQAGVDDTQYF.

In this sample, this clone turned up once. Distinct nucleotide sequences in the sample also encode this CDR3. The chain couples TRBV3-1 (or the pseudogene TRBV3-2) to TRBJ1-4; 10 bases map to TRBD1. Germline trimming cut 2 bases from V and 5 bases from J; bases unmatched to any gene: 2. This CDR3 is built from 15 residues. Germline-derived CDR1 and CDR2 are LGHDT and YNNKEL (reference sequence). The CDR3 protein is CASSQRQGANEKLFF. CDR3 bases: TGTGCCAGCAGCCAAAGACAGGGGGCAAATGAAAAACTGTTTTTT.

This CDR3 is CATSRPQGESEKLFF. For the CDR3, the DNA is TGTGCCACCAGCAGGCCACAGGGGGAGAGTGAAAAACTGTTTTTT. This sequence joins TRBV15 and TRBJ1-4; TRBD1 aligns across 8 bases. This CDR3 has 15 residues. From germline, CDR1 is LNHNV and CDR2 YYDKDF (reference sequence). J was trimmed by 7 bases and V by 3 bases; bases with no gene match: 7.

This chain links TRBV10-3 with TRBJ2-1, with TRBD2 identical over 9 bases. CDR3 length: 15 residues. Germline loops: CDR1 ENHRY, CDR2 SYGVKD. Trimming took 3 bases from V and 6 from J; bases not matched to a gene: 6. The CDR3: CAISDQAGGVNEQFF. In nucleotides, the CDR3 is TGTGCCATCAGTGACCAGGCGGGAGGGGTCAATGAGCAGTTCTTC.

V usage is TRBV15 and J usage is TRBJ2-2; the D call may be TRBD1 or TRBD2 (5 bases each). CDR1 and CDR2 (germline): LNHNV, YYDKDF (reference sequence). The CDR3 spans 15 residues. Between the trimmed V and J ends, which lost 5 bases and 3 bases, there was a span of 13 bases. The CDR3: CATSVRDADTGELFF. The CDR3 region has the DNA TGTGCCACCAGCGTCAGGGACGCAGACACCGGGGAGCTGTTTTTT.

The chain links TRBV10-3 to TRBJ2-1; 9 bases fit TRBD2. Germline values: CDR1 ENHRY, CDR2 SYGVKD. With 2 bases clipped from V and 6 bases from J, the junction kept 5 bases outside the gene matches. The CDR3 covers 15 residues. For the CDR3, the DNA is TGTGCCATCAGTGAGACCGGGACTAGCACCAATGAGCAGTTCTTC. Translation gives CAISETGTSTNEQFF.

This chain joins TRBV7-2 and TRBJ2-7, with 9 bases matching TRBD2. V was clipped by 1 base and J by 5 bases; unmatched bases: 9. Per the germline V gene, CDR1 is SGHTA and CDR2 is FQGNSA. This CDR3 spans 16 amino acids. CDR3 bases: TGTGCCAGCAGCTTAGGCCCCGGCGGACTAGCGAACGAGCAGTACTTC. This gives the protein CASSLGPGGLANEQYF.

V usage is TRBV5-1 and J usage is TRBJ1-2, with TRBD1 matching 12 bases. V was pared by 4 bases and J by 4 bases, with 5 bases of the junction left unmatched. The CDR3 runs 15 residues. The germline V gene has CDR1 SGHRS and CDR2 YFSETQ. CDR3 nucleotides: TGCGCCAGCAGCGGCGGGACAGGGGGCGCCTATGGCTACACCTTC. Translation: CASSGGTGGAYGYTF.

This clone was picked up a small number of times. V usage is TRBV10-2 and J usage is TRBJ1-1; no clear D gene. CDR1 and CDR2 from the germline V gene are WSHSY and SAAADI. V was pared by 3 bases and J by 1 base, with 12 bases between. The length of the CDR3 is 15 residues. The DNA for the CDR3 is TGCGCCAGCAGTGACTTATCGACCAGGAACACTGAAGCTTTCTTT. Translating gives CASSDLSTRNTEAFF.

V is TRBV27 and J is TRBJ1-6; 9 bases fit TRBD1. This CDR3 has 18 residues. Germline CDR1 reads MNHEY; CDR2 reads SMNVEV (reference sequence). The J segment lost 1 base and the V segment lost 6 bases, leaving 10 bases of the junction unmatched. CDR3 bases: TGTGCCAGCAGCCCTGCCCCGGGACAGGGTTCCTATAATTCACCCCTCCACTTT. Translating gives CASSPAPGQGSYNSPLHF.

The chain couples TRBV7-6 to TRBJ2-2, with D unresolved. The CDR3 has 11 residues. Germline values: CDR1 SGHVS, CDR2 FNYEAQ. V lost 2 bases, J lost 6 bases, and 1 base lay in between. The CDR3: CASSLSGELFF. The CDR3 DNA sequence: TGTGCCAGCAGCTTATCCGGGGAGCTGTTTTTT.

As to this clone: With only one base between it and a far larger clone, this is likely a read error. The gene calls are TRBV27 and TRBJ1-1; D ambiguous. With 3 bases removed from V and 4 bases from J, the gap between germline ends came to 3 bases. The CDR3 sequence is 11 residues long. Germline V gene sequence: CDR1 MNHEY, CDR2 SMNVEV (reference sequence). CDR3 region: CASSFGTEAFF. CDR3 in DNA: TGTGCCAGCAGTTTCGGCACTGAAGCTTTCTTT.

CDR3 nucleotide sequence: TGTGCCAGCAGCTCCCCCAGGTCCAGGGCAGTGTACACCGGGGAGCTGTTTTTT. It encodes CASSSPRSRAVYTGELFF. The genes are TRBV7-2 and TRBJ2-2; possibly TRBD1 for D (5 bases). From germline, CDR1 is SGHTA and CDR2 FQGNSA. The length of the CDR3 is 18 residues. Trimming left V 4 bases short and J 3 bases short, with 21 bases between.

This chain uses TRBV9 with TRBJ2-7; possible D gene TRBD1, 6 bases. Germline V gene sequence: CDR1 SGDLS, CDR2 YYNGEE. The CDR3 sequence is 15 residues long. Trimming cost V 3 bases and J 0 bases, with 13 bases left between them. The CDR3 region has the DNA TGTGCCAGCAGCGGGGGACACTCGAGCTCCTACGAGCAGTACTTC. It yields the protein CASSGGHSSSYEQYF.

The V call is TRBV3-1 (or the pseudogene TRBV3-2), the J call TRBJ1-2; 8 nucleotides match TRBD1. Germline V lookup: CDR1 LGHDT, CDR2 YNNKEL (reference sequence). This CDR3 contains 14 residues. Germline trimming cut 1 base from V and 4 bases from J; bases unmatched to any gene: 2. DNA of the CDR3: TGTGCCAGCAGCCAAGCAGGGGGCGGCTATGGCTACACCTTC. The encoded protein is CASSQAGGGYGYTF.